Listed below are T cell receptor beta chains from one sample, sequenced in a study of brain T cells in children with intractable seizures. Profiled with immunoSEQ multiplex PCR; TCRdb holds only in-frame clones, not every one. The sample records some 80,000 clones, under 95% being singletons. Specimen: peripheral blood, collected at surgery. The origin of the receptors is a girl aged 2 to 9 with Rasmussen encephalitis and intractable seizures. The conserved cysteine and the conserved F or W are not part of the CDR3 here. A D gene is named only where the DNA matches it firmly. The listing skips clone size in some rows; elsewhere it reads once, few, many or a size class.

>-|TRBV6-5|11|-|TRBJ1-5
ASTFGADQPQH
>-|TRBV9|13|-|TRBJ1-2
ASSPQHGVQTGYT
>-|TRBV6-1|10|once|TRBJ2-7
ASSELVGGQY
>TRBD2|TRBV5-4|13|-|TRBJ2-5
ASSLWRGDQETQY
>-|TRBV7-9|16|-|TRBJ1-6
ASSQRTGSGIYNSPLH
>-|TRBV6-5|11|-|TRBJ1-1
ASSYGGTAEAF
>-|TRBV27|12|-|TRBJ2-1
ASSCASSYNEQF
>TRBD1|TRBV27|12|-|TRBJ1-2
ASSLSEGAHGYT
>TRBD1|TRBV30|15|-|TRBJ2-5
AWSVRGQGAHKQTQY
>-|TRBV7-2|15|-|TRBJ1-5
ASSLAYRPGTNQPQH
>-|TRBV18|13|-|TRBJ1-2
ASSPMAGGDYGYT
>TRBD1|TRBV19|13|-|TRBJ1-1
ASSIKGEGAGEAF
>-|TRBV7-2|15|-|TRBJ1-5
ASSATREGGGGQPQH
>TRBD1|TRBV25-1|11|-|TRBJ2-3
ASSPGGVDTQY
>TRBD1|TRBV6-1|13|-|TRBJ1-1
ASSEWAGGDTEAF
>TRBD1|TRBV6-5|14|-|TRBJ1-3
ASSYQGQNSGNTIY
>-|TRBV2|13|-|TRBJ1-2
ASSEKFTGSEGYT
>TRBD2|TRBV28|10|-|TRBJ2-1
ASSILSGVKF
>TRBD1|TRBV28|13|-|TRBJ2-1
ASRLDRVPGNEQF
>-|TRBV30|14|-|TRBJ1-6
AWSFSRASYNSPLH
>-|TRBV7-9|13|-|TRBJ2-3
ASGIGQFLGDTQY
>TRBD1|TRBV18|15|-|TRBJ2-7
ASSPFEGTGFLYEQY
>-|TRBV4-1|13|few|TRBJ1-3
ASSQAARSGNTIY
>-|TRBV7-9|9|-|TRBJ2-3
ASSRTDTQY
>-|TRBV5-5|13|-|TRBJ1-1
ASSLDPTRRLEAF
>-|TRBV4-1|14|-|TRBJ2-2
ASSPSPLIVAGELF
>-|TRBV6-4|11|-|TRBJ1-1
ASSENRYTEAF
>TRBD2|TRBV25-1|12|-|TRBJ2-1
ASRSGGAIDEQF
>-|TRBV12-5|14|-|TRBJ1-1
ASGLGLTGLNTEAF
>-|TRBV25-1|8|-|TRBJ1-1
ASMGVVAF
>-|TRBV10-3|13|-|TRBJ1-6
ASRGVRDGNSPLH
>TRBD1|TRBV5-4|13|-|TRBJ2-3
ASSLGDRGADTQY
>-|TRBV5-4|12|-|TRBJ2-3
ASSLEYREDTQY
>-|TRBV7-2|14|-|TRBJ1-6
AIPSGGGLYNSPLH
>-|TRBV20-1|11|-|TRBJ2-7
SASPDSSYEQY
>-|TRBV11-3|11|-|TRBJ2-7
ASSSGRAYEQY
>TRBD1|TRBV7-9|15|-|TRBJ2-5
ASSPPLDRGIWETQY
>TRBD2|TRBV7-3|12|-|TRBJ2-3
ASSSSGSADTQY
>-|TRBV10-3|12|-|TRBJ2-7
AISFSDSTYEQY
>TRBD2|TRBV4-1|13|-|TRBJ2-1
ASSQGLARMGEQF
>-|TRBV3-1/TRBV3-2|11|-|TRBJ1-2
ASSQGPVGGYT
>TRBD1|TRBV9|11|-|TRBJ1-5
ASSRDRDQPQH
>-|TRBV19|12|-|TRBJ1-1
ASSIRNGNTEAF
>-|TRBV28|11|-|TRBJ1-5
ASSPTPFQPQH
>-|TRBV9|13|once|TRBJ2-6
ASSTQTSGANVLT
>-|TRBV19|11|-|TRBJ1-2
ASSTGQYYGYT
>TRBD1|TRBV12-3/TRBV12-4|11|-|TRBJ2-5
ASRQGAKETQY
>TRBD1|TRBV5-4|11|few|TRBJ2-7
ASSLDRGYEQY
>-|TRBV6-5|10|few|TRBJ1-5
ASRQLNQPQH
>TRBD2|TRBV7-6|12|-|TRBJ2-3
ASSSSGSTDTQY
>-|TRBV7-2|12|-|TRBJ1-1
ASSLGSQNTEAF
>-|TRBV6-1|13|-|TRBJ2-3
ASSDSGHHTDTQY
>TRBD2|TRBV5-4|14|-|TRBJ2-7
ASSLDRLAGAYEQY